These 20 T cell receptor beta chains were all obtained from the same sample, sequenced in a study of beta chain features in type 1 diabetes. The whole isolated RNA underwent reverse transcription, so sequencing captured expressed TCRB transcripts. Libraries were prepared by immunoSEQ multiplex PCR; TCRdb keeps only in-frame clonotypes and omits some of them. The sample has a few hundred thousand clones, more than 12% seen once. Sequenced: naive CD4+ T cells from blood. These receptors all come from a woman aged 18-30 years in good health.

The genes are TRBV7-9 and TRBJ2-2, with TRBD2 matching 8 bases. The CDR3 length is 16 residues. The V segment lost 0 bases and the J segment 0 bases; nucleotides outside the gene matches: 0. Germline V lookup: CDR1 SEHNR, CDR2 FQNEAQ (reference sequence). The CDR3 DNA reads as TGTGCCAGCAGCTTAGCCGGGAGGGCGAACACCGGGGAGCTGTTTTTT. The encoded protein is CASSLAGRANTGELFF.

J is TRBJ2-3 and V is TRBV6-4, with 8 bases fitting TRBD1. This CDR3 is built from 13 residues. Trimming at V came to 6 bases and at J to 3 bases, leaving 2 bases not matched to a gene. Germline values: CDR1 MRHNA, CDR2 SNTAGT. The CDR3 coding sequence is TGTGCCAGCAGAGACAGGGGAACAGATACGCAGTATTTT. Translating it yields CASRDRGTDTQYF.

This chain joins TRBV4-3 and TRBJ2-7; a weak D match, TRBD2 (5 bases). V was pared by 4 bases and J by 0 bases, with 13 bases between. This CDR3 region has 15 residues. Germline V gene lookup returns CDR1 LGHNA and CDR2 YSLEER. As DNA, the CDR3 is TGCGCCAGCAGCCCTGAGGGCTGGGACTCCTACGAGCAGTACTTC. This codes for CASSPEGWDSYEQYF.

As regards this clone: At the DNA level, this CDR3 is encoded by other sequences in the same sample as well. V gene TRBV30 combines with J gene TRBJ1-4; 8 positions agree with TRBD1. The V gene's germline CDR1 is GTSNPN and CDR2 SVGIG (reference sequence). The V gene end was trimmed by 4 bases and the J gene end by 8 bases; junction bases not matched to a gene: 6. CDR3 size: 13 residues. This CDR3 reads CAWTTGGAEKLFF. In nucleotides, the CDR3 is TGTGCCTGGACTACAGGGGGTGCGGAAAAACTGTTTTTT.

This clone was counted between two and nine times. The V gene is TRBV14, the J gene TRBJ2-3; 7 bases map to TRBD1. There are 15 residues in the CDR3. Germline CDR1 and CDR2: SGHDN and FVKESK. Germline trimming cut 4 bases from V and 5 bases from J; bases unmatched to any gene: 9. The chain's CDR3 is CASSRGQALQDTQYF. The CDR3 bases are TGTGCCAGCAGCCGAGGACAGGCCCTTCAAGATACGCAGTATTTT. The complete variable domain, with remaining parts taken from reference TRBV14 and TRBJ2-3, reads EAGVTQFPSHSVIEKGQTVTLRCDPISGHDNLYWYRRVMGKEIKFLLHFVKESKQDESGMPNNRFLAERTGGTYSTLKVQPAELEDSGVYFCASSRGQALQDTQYFGPGTRLTVL.

This chain uses TRBV25-1 with TRBJ1-1, with 7 nucleotides matching TRBD1. Germline trimming cut 8 bases from V and 5 bases from J; bases unmatched to any gene: 11. Germline V lookup: CDR1 MGHDK, CDR2 SYGVNS. The CDR3 is 14 residues long. In nucleotides, the CDR3 is TGTGCCAGCTCCGGACAGGCCGCCTGGACTGAAGCTTTCTTT. Protein product: CASSGQAAWTEAFF.

Only a few counts were recorded for this clone. V usage is TRBV19 and J usage is TRBJ2-4; TRBD1 aligns across 9 bases. This CDR3 is built from 18 residues. Unmatched junction bases numbered 9, after V lost 3 bases and J lost 0 bases. Germline V gives CDR1 LNHDA, CDR2 SQIVND (reference sequence). CDR3: CASSIGEGQGIAKNIQYF. CDR3 bases: TGTGCCAGTAGTATCGGTGAGGGACAGGGAATAGCCAAAAACATTCAGTACTTC.

The genes are TRBV7-9 and TRBJ2-1, with D perhaps TRBD2 (5 bases). The germline gives CDR1 SEHNR, CDR2 FQNEAQ (reference sequence). The CDR3 loop spans 12 amino acids. Trimming took 5 bases from V and 9 from J, leaving 11 bases between them. CDR3 residues: CASSPVGIEQFF. DNA for the CDR3: TGTGCCAGCAGCCCGGTCGGGATTGAGCAGTTCTTC.

The V gene is TRBV9, the J gene TRBJ2-2, with TRBD1 matching 7 bases. The CDR3 is made up of 16 amino acids. Losses at the gene ends were 5 bases for V and 6 bases for J; bases not matched to a gene: 13. Germline lookup yields CDR1 SGDLS and CDR2 YYNGEE. CDR3 coding DNA: TGTGCCAGCAGACCCGGAGGACAGGCTAGGGCCGGGGAGCTGTTTTTT. It translates to CASRPGGQARAGELFF.

This chain links TRBV30 with TRBJ1-4; no definite D call. V lost 0 bases to trimming and J lost 0 bases, with 14 bases between them. The CDR3 covers 17 residues. The germline V gene encodes CDR1 GTSNPN and CDR2 SVGIG (reference sequence). CDR3 in amino acids: CAWSVSQAIATNEKLFF. CDR3 coding DNA: TGTGCCTGGAGTGTAAGTCAGGCGATTGCAACTAATGAAAAACTGTTTTTT. Filled out from reference TRBV30 and TRBJ1-4, the complete variable domain reads SQTIHQWPATLVQPVGSPLSLECTVEGTSNPNLYWYRQAAGRGLQLLFYSVGIGQISSEVPQNLSASRPQDRQFILSSKKLLLSDSGFYLCAWSVSQAIATNEKLFFGSGTQLSVL.

This chain links TRBV29-1 with TRBJ1-1, with TRBD1 matching over 8 bases. J lost 4 bases, V lost 1 base, and 11 bases had no gene match. This CDR3 contains 16 residues. Germline CDR1 SQVTM, CDR2 ANQGSEA. CDR3 residues: CSVEVGRGQGTTEAFF. CDR3 sequence (DNA): TGCAGCGTTGAAGTAGGCAGGGGGCAAGGGACCACTGAAGCTTTCTTT.

This clone has only a few counts. The CDR3 DNA sequence: TGCGCCAGCAGCCCGGACATCCGAGAGACCCAGTACTTC. As protein: CASSPDIRETQYF. The chain carries TRBV4-3 and TRBJ2-5; D perhaps matches TRBD1 (5 bases). Trimming left V 4 bases short and J 4 bases short, with 10 bases between. CDR3 length equals 13 residues. Germline lookup yields CDR1 LGHNA and CDR2 YSLEER.

This clone was counted only a few times. The V and J genes are TRBV11-1 and TRBJ2-7; D uncertain. With 2 bases removed from V and 0 bases from J, the gap between germline ends came to 11 bases. The CDR3 consists of 15 residues. The germline V gene encodes CDR1 SGHAT and CDR2 FQDESV (reference sequence). CDR3 sequence (DNA): TGTGCCAGCAGCTTACTGTCTACCCACTCCTACGAGCAGTACTTC. Translation gives CASSLLSTHSYEQYF.

This clone was observed a few times. V is TRBV28 and J is TRBJ2-1; 7 positions agree with TRBD2. CDR1 and CDR2 from the germline V gene are MDHEN and SYDVKM. Germline trimming cut 9 bases from V and 1 base from J; bases unmatched to any gene: 12. The CDR3 totals 16 residues. CDR3 nucleotides: TGTGCCAGTACTCGACTTGTGGGAGGGTCCTACAATGAGCAGTTCTTC. Translation: CASTRLVGGSYNEQFF. The full variable domain, completed using reference TRBV28 and TRBJ2-1, is DVKVTQSSRYLVKRTGEKVFLECVQDMDHENMFWYRQDPGLGLRLIYFSYDVKMKEKGDIPEGYSVSREKKERFSLILESASTNQTSMYLCASTRLVGGSYNEQFFGPGTRLTVL.

This clone has more than one count but fewer than ten. This chain links TRBV4-3 with TRBJ2-3; D is possibly TRBD2 (5 bases). V was shortened by 0 bases and J by 6 bases, with 13 bases between the two germline ends. Germline CDR1 reads LGHNA; CDR2 reads YSLEER. The CDR3 runs 15 residues. The CDR3 region is CASSQEGGRGDTQYF. The CDR3 DNA follows: TGCGCCAGCAGCCAAGAGGGTGGGAGAGGGGATACGCAGTATTTT.

The chain couples TRBV7-9 to TRBJ2-1; TRBD2 matches at 9 bases. J gave up 5 bases and V 3 bases, and 5 bases lay outside the gene matches. From germline, CDR1 is SEHNR and CDR2 FQNEAQ (reference sequence). There are 15 residues in the CDR3. The chain's CDR3 is CASSFGGRVNNEQFF. The CDR3 region has the DNA TGTGCCAGCAGCTTTGGCGGGAGGGTCAACAATGAGCAGTTCTTC.

In its sample, this clone was seen once. The CDR3 loop is CASSQDRAGTPPNEQFF. The CDR3 DNA is TGCGCCAGCAGCCAAGATCGGGCGGGGACCCCCCCCAATGAGCAGTTCTTC. The chain is built from TRBV4-1 and TRBJ2-1; TRBD2 might be the D (6 bases). V lost 0 bases, J lost 6 bases, and 18 bases lay in between. The CDR3 is 17 residues long. Germline-derived CDR1 and CDR2 are MGHRA and YSYEKL.

The sample holds a few counts of this clone. The chain joins TRBV7-8 to TRBJ2-3; TRBD1 matches 7 bases. Germline-derived CDR1 and CDR2 are SGHVS and FQNEAQ. V shed 4 bases, J shed 2 bases, and the junction held 6 bases outside the gene matches. This CDR3 region has 15 residues. DNA for the CDR3: TGTGCCAGCAGCTCGGGACAGAGGTTCACAGATACGCAGTATTTT. This codes for CASSSGQRFTDTQYF.

This chain links TRBV28 with TRBJ2-7; 8 bases fit TRBD1. Germline V gene data show CDR1 as MDHEN and CDR2 as SYDVKM. V shed 9 bases and J 4 bases; nucleotides not matched to a gene: 5. The length of the CDR3 is 12 residues. The CDR3 protein is CASTGGIYEQYF. CDR3 DNA sequence: TGTGCCAGTACAGGGGGGATTTACGAGCAGTACTTC.

V gene TRBV5-1 combines with J gene TRBJ2-7, with 10 bases that match TRBD2. The V and J ends lost 4 bases and 0 bases, in that order; junction bases with no gene match: 1. Per the germline V gene, CDR1 is SGHRS and CDR2 is YFSETQ. The CDR3 loop spans 14 amino acids. CDR3 DNA: TGCGCCAGCAGCGGGACTAGCGCCTCCTACGAGCAGTACTTC. Protein: CASSGTSASYEQYF.